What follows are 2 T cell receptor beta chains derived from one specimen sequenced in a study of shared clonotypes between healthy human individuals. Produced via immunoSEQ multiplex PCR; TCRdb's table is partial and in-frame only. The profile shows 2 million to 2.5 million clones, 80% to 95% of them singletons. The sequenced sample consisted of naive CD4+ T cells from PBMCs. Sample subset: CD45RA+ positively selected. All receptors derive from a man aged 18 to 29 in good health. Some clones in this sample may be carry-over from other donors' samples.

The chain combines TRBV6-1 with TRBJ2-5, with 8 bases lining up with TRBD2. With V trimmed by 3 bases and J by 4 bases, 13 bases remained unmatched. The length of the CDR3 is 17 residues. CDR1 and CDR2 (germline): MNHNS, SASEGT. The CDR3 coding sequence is TGTGCCAGCAGTGAGTCCTTGTTAGCGGGATGGGGAGAGACCCAGTACTTC. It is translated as CASSESLLAGWGETQYF.

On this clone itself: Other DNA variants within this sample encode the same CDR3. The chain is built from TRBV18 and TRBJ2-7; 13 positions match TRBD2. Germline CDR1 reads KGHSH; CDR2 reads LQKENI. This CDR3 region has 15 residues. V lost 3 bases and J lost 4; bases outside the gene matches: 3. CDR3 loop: CASSPGTSGTYEQYF. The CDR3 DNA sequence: TGTGCCAGCTCACCCGGGACTAGCGGGACGTACGAGCAGTACTTC.